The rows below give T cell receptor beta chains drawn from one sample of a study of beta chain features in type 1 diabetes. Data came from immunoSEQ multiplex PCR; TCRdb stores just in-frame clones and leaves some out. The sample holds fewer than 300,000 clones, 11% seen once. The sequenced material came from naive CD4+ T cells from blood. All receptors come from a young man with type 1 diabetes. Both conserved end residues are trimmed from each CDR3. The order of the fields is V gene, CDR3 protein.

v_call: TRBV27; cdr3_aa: ASRGAATDTQY
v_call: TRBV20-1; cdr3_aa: SAWRRDEQF
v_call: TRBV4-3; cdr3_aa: ASSQDRGTGANVLT
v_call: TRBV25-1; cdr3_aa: ASSEVQGVVNEQF
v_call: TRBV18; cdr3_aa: ASSVRDSSYEQY
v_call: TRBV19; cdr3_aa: ASSMGQGARAEAF
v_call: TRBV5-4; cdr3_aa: ASSRLAGDYEQY
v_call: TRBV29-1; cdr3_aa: SVGDTWNTEAF
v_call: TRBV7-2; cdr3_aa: ASSLRRGDEKLF
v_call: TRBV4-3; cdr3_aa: ASSQELGRETQY
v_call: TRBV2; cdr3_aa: ASLTSGGPGTGELF
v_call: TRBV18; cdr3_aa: ASSPDLQETQY
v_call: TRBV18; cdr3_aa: ASSPRQGSQETQY
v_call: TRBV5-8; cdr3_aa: ASSRATALNQPQH
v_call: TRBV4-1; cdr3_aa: ASSMTSGGTDTQY
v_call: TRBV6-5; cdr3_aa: ASSYQRGLNQPQH